Below, 26 T cell receptor beta chains from the same sample are listed, as sequenced in a study of tumor and adjacent non-tumor tissue in lung cancer. This sample's RNA came from whole unsorted tissue. A modified ARM-PCR protocol with three rounds of nested PCR amplified TCRbeta. In TCRdb, the multiplex PCR reads were re-called with MiXCR into one record per CDR3 protein. Of about 66,000 distinct CDR3 sequences detected, 73% appear once; the ten largest clones hold roughly 27%. The specimen was lung tumor tissue. Source of these receptors: a man aged 60 to 69 with non-small cell lung cancer.

Regarding this clonotype: The junction and the germline gene differ at one end; a read error may be behind it. This chain joins TRBV20-1 and TRBJ2-7; 8 nucleotides align to TRBD2. Germline V lookup: CDR1 DFQATT, CDR2 SNEGSKA (reference sequence). The CDR3 totals 15 residues. The CDR3 region has the DNA TGTATTGCTCGCTTCCGGAGACTAGCGACTTACGAGCAGTACTTC. Protein sequence: CIARFRRLATYEQYF.

With respect to this clonotype: At one end the junction does not follow the germline gene, possibly because of a read error. This rearrangement joins TRBV20-1 to TRBJ2-3; TRBD2 matches 13 bases. CDR3 length: 14 amino acids. Germline V gene data show CDR1 as DFQATT and CDR2 as SNEGSKA (reference sequence). In DNA, the CDR3 is TGCAGTGTCCCACTAGCGGGAGGGGTAGATACGAAGTATTTT. Translation gives CSVPLAGGVDTKYF.

Regarding this clonotype: One end of the junction does not line up with germline, which may come from a read error. The gene calls are TRBV6-5 and TRBJ2-1; possibly TRBD1 for D (6 bases). CDR1 MNHEY and CDR2 SVGAGI come from the germline V gene. The CDR3 length is 15 residues. Here the CDR3 reads CASSYGAGATNEQLF. The DNA for the CDR3 is TGTGCCAGTAGTTACGGGGCAGGGGCTACGAATGAGCAGTTATTC.

CDR3 sequence: CSAAQTTNEKLFF. The CDR3 coding sequence is TGCAGTGCCGCCCAGACGACTAATGAAAAACTGTTTTTT. V gene TRBV20-1 combines with J gene TRBJ1-4, with D unresolved. CDR1 and CDR2 from the germline V gene are DFQATT and SNEGSKA (reference sequence). This CDR3 spans 13 amino acids. Trimming left V 6 bases short and J 2 bases short, with 10 bases between.

Comment on this clonotype: One base away lies a much larger clone, so this may be a sequencing read error. This chain joins TRBV28 and TRBJ2-1; 12 nucleotides match TRBD2. The CDR3 totals 20 residues. Germline CDR1 MDHEN, CDR2 SYDVKM. CDR3 in amino acids: CASSLPSGLAGLSSYNVQFF. The CDR3 coding sequence is TGTGCCAGCAGTCTCCCTTCGGGACTAGCGGGCCTAAGCTCCTACAATGTGCAGTTCTTC.

Worth noting for this clonotype: Given a much more abundant clone one base away, this may be a read error. The rearrangement joins TRBV5-1 to TRBJ2-1; either TRBD1 or TRBD2 may fit D (7 bases each). Germline V gene lookup returns CDR1 SGHRS and CDR2 YFSETQ. V gave up 7 bases and J gave up 8 bases, with 22 bases separating them. The CDR3 has 15 residues. CDR3 amino acids: CASSKGGGIIYEQFF. As DNA, the CDR3 is TGCGCCAGCTCGAAGGGAGGGGGCATTATCTATGAGCAGTTCTTC.

As for this clonotype: One end of the junction fails to match germline, which may point to a read error. The CDR3 DNA sequence: TGTGCCAGCTGTTTAGCAGAGTATGACTACACCTTC. Translation gives CASCLAEYDYTF. This rearrangement joins TRBV28 to TRBJ1-2; D ambiguous. Germline-derived CDR1 and CDR2 are MDHEN and SYDVKM. This CDR3 spans 12 amino acids.

The J gene is TRBJ2-7, the V gene TRBV9; TRBD2 might be the D (5 bases). V lost 3 bases and J lost 1, with 5 bases in between. CDR3 length: 12 residues. The germline gives CDR1 SGDLS, CDR2 YYNGEE. The CDR3 sequence is CASSGGSYEQYF. The CDR3 nucleotides read TGTGCCAGCAGCGGAGGGTCCTACGAGCAGTACTTC. Looking up the rest from reference TRBV9 and TRBJ2-7 gives the full variable domain: DSGVTQTPKHLITATGQRVTLRCSPRSGDLSVYWYQQSLDQGLQFLIQYYNGEERAKGNILERFSAQQFPDLHSELNLSSLELGDSALYFCASSGGSYEQYFGPGTRLTVT.

In the case of this clonotype: One end of the junction does not line up with germline, which may come from a read error. CDR3 loop: CASIYTGGTGKLFF. The DNA of the CDR3 is TGTGCCAGCATCTATACTGGTGGCACCGGGAAGCTGTTTTTT. V gene TRBV11-1 combines with J gene TRBJ2-2, with a tentative D call TRBD2 (5 bases). CDR3 length equals 14 residues. CDR1 is SGHAT and CDR2 is FQDESV in the germline V gene (reference sequence).

This clonotype was seen ten or more times. The chain couples TRBV20-1 to TRBJ2-2, with D maybe TRBD1 (5 bases). The CDR3 has 14 residues. Germline-derived CDR1 and CDR2 are DFQATT and SNEGSKA (reference sequence). Between the trimmed V and J ends, which lost 5 bases and 1 base, there was a span of 11 bases. CDR3 nucleotides: TGCAGTGCTTATTCTACAGGGAACACCGGGGAGCTGTTTTTT. Translation: CSAYSTGNTGELFF.

A few counts support this clonotype. Possible read error: a much larger clone is one base away. The rearrangement uses TRBV29-1 and TRBJ2-7, with D possibly TRBD1 on 6 matching bases. Germline V lookup: CDR1 SQVTM, CDR2 ANQGSEA. Trimming removed 7 bases at V and 5 bases at J, with 15 bases between. The CDR3 sequence is 12 residues long. Here the CDR3 reads CSAETGLNEQYF. In nucleotides, the CDR3 is TGCAGCGCCGAGACAGGATTAAACGAGCAGTACTTC.

The chain has TRBV6-5 and TRBJ2-7; D not resolved. The V gene's germline CDR1 is MNHEY and CDR2 SVGAGI. CDR3 length equals 15 residues. In DNA, the CDR3 is TGTGTCAGGAGTTACTCGAGGCGTGAGACGGCCAAGCAGTACTTC. This sequence encodes CVRSYSRRETAKQYF.

This clonotype occurred many times. The chain recombines TRBV5-4 with TRBJ2-7, with 7 bases aligning to TRBD1. V shed 1 base, J shed 5 bases, and the junction held 3 bases outside the gene matches. The CDR3 sequence is 13 residues long. Germline CDR1 reads SGHNT; CDR2 reads YYREEE (reference sequence). In DNA form, the CDR3 reads TGTGCCAGCAGCTTGAACAGGGGAGACGAGCAGTACTTC. Its translation is CASSLNRGDEQYF.

The J gene is TRBJ2-3, the V gene TRBV20-1; 8 bases line up with TRBD2. CDR3 length: 16 amino acids. Germline lookup yields CDR1 DFQATT and CDR2 SNEGSKA (reference sequence). The V and J ends lost 0 bases and 3 bases, in that order; junction bases with no gene match: 8. The DNA for the CDR3 is TGCAGTGCTAGAGATCCACGCGGGAGGAGAACAGATACGCAGTATTTT. Protein sequence: CSARDPRGRRTDTQYF.

This clonotype is termed medium-sized. The chain combines TRBV6-5 with TRBJ1-5; 8 nucleotides line up with TRBD1. The CDR3 totals 15 residues. The V gene's germline CDR1 is MNHEY and CDR2 SVGAGI. Trimming at V came to 5 bases and at J to 2 bases, leaving 5 bases not matched to a gene. The CDR3 DNA sequence: TGTGCCAGCAGTCACGGACAGGGTGGCAATCAGCCCCAGCATTTT. This codes for CASSHGQGGNQPQHF.

This clonotype was picked up one time. V is TRBV11-1 and J is TRBJ2-5; 7 nucleotides align to TRBD2. After removal of 4 bases from V and 8 bases from J, the junction contained 13 bases not matched to a gene. The CDR3 is made up of 15 amino acids. Germline V gives CDR1 SGHAT, CDR2 FQDESV (reference sequence). The DNA of the CDR3 is TGTGCCAGCAGCTCGAGACTAGCAGTGGGGGAAACCCAGTACTTC. It is translated as CASSSRLAVGETQYF.

Worth noting for this clonotype: The germline gene is not matched at one end of the junction; a read error may be the cause. The rearrangement uses TRBV20-1 and TRBJ2-6, with a weak D call TRBD2 (6 bases). The CDR3 consists of 14 residues. The germline V gene encodes CDR1 DFQATT and CDR2 SNEGSKA (reference sequence). The CDR3 loop reads CSAMGDSGANVLTF. For the CDR3, the DNA is TGCAGTGCGATGGGGGACTCTGGGGCCAACGTCCTGACGTTC.

With respect to this clonotype: Because it lacks the conserved phenylalanine or tryptophan at the end, this CDR3 is likely a read error. This rearrangement joins TRBV20-1 to TRBJ2-7, with D tentatively TRBD1 or TRBD2 (5 bases each). Germline loops: CDR1 DFQATT, CDR2 SNEGSKA (reference sequence). V lost 6 bases and J 5 bases, leaving 14 bases between the germline ends. This CDR3 is built from 12 residues. The CDR3 DNA reads TGCAGTGCGAGGGACGGACCCAACGAGCAGTACCTC. It codes for CSARDGPNEQYL.

The V and J genes are TRBV5-1 and TRBJ2-4, with D possibly called TRBD1 or TRBD2 (5 bases each). Per the germline V gene, CDR1 is SGHRS and CDR2 is YFSETQ. Trimming removed 7 bases at V and 0 bases at J, with 11 bases between. The CDR3 is 14 amino acids. The CDR3 sequence is CASGDGGAKNIQYF. The CDR3 nucleotides are TGCGCCAGCGGGGACGGAGGAGCCAAAAACATTCAGTACTTC.

As to this clonotype: The junction shows a germline mismatch at one end, possibly a read error. V gene TRBV6-5 combines with J gene TRBJ2-7, with 7 bases matching TRBD2. Germline V gene lookup returns CDR1 MNHEY and CDR2 SVGAGI. The CDR3 covers 15 residues. CDR3 amino acids: CANSYLRRETADQCF. As DNA, the CDR3 is TGTGCCAACAGTTACTTGAGGCGGGAGACGGCCGACCAGTGTTTC.

Comment on this clonotype: The CDR3 end shows no conserved phenylalanine or tryptophan, and so a read error is likely. Because the CDR3's place on the DNA is in doubt, the DNA is left out and the CDR3 is given as listed by TCRdb. The chain combines TRBV11-1 with TRBJ2-2; TRBD2, the table's D call, was not compared with the DNA. Including both end residues, the CDR3 is 14 amino acids long. CDR1 is SGHAT and CDR2 is FQDESV in the germline V gene (reference sequence). This CDR3 reads CASSYTSGTGELYY.

This clonotype occurred once. An end of the junction does not agree with germline; a read error may underlie this. This chain connects TRBV5-6 to TRBJ2-7; D call uncertain. Germline V gene sequence: CDR1 SGHDT, CDR2 YYEEEE. The CDR3 is 14 residues long. The CDR3 reads CVSNLPRNSAEQYF. The CDR3, as DNA: TGTGTCAGCAACTTGCCTCGCAACAGTGCCGAGCAGTACTTC.

This clonotype was seen a handful of times. The junction does not match germline at one end; this may be a read error. The V and J genes are TRBV12-3 or TRBV12-4 and TRBJ2-1; D tentatively fits TRBD1 or TRBD2 (5 bases each). CDR3 length equals 15 residues. For the CDR3, the DNA is TGTGCCAGTAGTTTCCCACAGTGGGACCACAATGAGCAGTTCTTC. Protein: CASSFPQWDHNEQFF.

This clonotype was found many times. The V and J genes are TRBV11-2 and TRBJ2-4; perhaps TRBD1 as D (5 bases). From germline, CDR1 is SGHAT and CDR2 FQNNGV. The CDR3 consists of 15 residues. The germline V and J ends were trimmed by 5 bases and 0 bases, with 11 bases remaining between them. CDR3 sequence (DNA): TGTGCCAGCAGCCGATCTGGGGCAGCCAAAAACATTCAGTACTTC. Amino acid sequence: CASSRSGAAKNIQYF.

As for this clonotype: One base away lies a much larger clone, so this may be a sequencing read error. J is TRBJ1-1 and V is TRBV20-1; D gene unclear. The germline gives CDR1 DFQATT, CDR2 SNEGSKA (reference sequence). This CDR3 spans 12 amino acids. The V end was cut by 1 base, the J end by 4 bases, with 7 bases between. CDR3 loop: CSARGGSTEAFF. CDR3 DNA sequence: TGCAGTGCTAGAGGAGGGAGCACTGAAGCTTTCTTT.

Points on this clonotype: At one of its ends the junction is not consistent with the germline gene, which may arise from a read error. This chain uses TRBV20-1 with TRBJ2-7; no clear D gene. The CDR3 sequence is 14 residues long. The germline V gene has CDR1 DFQATT and CDR2 SNEGSKA (reference sequence). In nucleotides, the CDR3 is TGCAGGGCTAGAGATCGGGCAGGAACCTACGAGCAGTACTTC. As protein: CRARDRAGTYEQYF.